This T cell receptor (beta chain) was retrieved from a study of cytomegalovirus exposure and HLA in healthy donors. Only a few counts were recorded for this clone. The CDR3 is made up of 15 amino acids. The germline gives CDR1 SGHNT, CDR2 YYREEE (reference sequence). The V and J ends lost 0 bases and 6 bases, in that order; junction bases with no gene match: 5. The PCR contained 60 Vbeta and 13 Jbeta primers. Clones were sequenced by immunoSEQ multiplex PCR, and TCRdb holds only the in-frame ones, with some missing. The profile shows some 110,000 clones, roughly 68% of them singletons. The TCR was taken from a woman in her 30s in good health and CMV-seronegative. Input material: PBMCs. The V and J genes are TRBV5-4 and TRBJ2-5; the match to TRBD1 covers 10 bases. The CDR3 sequence is CASSLGQGALKTQYF. CDR3 nucleotide sequence: TGTGCCAGCAGCTTGGGACAGGGGGCGTTGAAGACCCAGTACTTC. The full variable domain, its missing parts supplied by reference TRBV5-4 and TRBJ2-5, is ETGVTQSPTHLIKTRGQQVTLRCSSQSGHNTVSWYQQALGQGPQFIFQYYREEENGRGNFPPRFSGLQFPNYSSELNVNALELDDSALYLCASSLGQGALKTQYFGPGTRLLVL.